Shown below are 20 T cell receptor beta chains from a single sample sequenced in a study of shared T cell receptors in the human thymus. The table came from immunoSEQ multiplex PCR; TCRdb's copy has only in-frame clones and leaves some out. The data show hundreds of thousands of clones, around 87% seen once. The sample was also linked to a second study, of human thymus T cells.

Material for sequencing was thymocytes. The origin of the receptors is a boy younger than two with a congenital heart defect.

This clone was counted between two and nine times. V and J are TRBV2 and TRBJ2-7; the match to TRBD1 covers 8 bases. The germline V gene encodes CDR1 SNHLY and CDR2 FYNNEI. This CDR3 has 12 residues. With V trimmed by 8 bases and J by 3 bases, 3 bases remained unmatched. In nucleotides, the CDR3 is TGTGCCAGCGGGACAGGTCACTACGAGCAGTACTTC. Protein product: CASGTGHYEQYF.

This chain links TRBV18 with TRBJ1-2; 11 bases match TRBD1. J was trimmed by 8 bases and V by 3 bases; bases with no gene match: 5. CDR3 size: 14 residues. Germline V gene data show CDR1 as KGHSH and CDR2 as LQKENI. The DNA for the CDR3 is TGTGCCAGCTCACCTCTAGGACAGGGGGCCGGCTACACCTTC. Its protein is CASSPLGQGAGYTF.

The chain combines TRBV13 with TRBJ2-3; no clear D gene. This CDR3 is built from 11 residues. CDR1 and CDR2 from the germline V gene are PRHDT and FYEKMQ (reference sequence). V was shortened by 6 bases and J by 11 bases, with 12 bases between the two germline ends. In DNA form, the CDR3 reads TGTGCCAGCAGAGCACCGAATAAGCAGTATTTT. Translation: CASRAPNKQYF.

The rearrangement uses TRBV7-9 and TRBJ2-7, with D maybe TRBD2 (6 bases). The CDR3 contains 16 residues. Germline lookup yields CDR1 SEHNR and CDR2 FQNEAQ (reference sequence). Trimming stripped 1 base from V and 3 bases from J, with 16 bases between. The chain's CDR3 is CASSLETPPDYYEQYF. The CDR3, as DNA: TGTGCCAGCAGCTTAGAAACCCCCCCGGACTACTACGAGCAGTACTTC.

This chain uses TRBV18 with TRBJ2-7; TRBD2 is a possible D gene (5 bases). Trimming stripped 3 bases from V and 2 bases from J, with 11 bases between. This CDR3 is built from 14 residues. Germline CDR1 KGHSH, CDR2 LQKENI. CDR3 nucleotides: TGTGCCAGCTCACCGAGGGTGGGCCCCTACGAGCAGTACTTC. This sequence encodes CASSPRVGPYEQYF. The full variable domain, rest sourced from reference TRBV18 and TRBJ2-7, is NAGVMQNPRHLVRRRGQEARLRCSPMKGHSHVYWYRQLPEEGLKFMVYLQKENIIDESGMPKERFSAEFPKEGPSILRIQQVVRGDSAAYFCASSPRVGPYEQYFGPGTRLTVT.

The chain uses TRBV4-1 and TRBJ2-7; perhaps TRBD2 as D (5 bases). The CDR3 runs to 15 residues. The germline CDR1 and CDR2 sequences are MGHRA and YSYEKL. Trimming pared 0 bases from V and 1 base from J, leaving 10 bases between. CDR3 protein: CASSQEVRGSYEQYF. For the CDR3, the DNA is TGCGCCAGCAGCCAAGAGGTACGGGGATCCTACGAGCAGTACTTC.

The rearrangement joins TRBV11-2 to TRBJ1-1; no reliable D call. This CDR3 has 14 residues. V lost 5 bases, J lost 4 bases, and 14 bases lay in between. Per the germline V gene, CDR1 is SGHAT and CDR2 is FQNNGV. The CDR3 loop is CASSPGFEGTEAFF. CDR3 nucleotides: TGTGCCAGCAGCCCAGGATTTGAAGGCACTGAAGCTTTCTTT.

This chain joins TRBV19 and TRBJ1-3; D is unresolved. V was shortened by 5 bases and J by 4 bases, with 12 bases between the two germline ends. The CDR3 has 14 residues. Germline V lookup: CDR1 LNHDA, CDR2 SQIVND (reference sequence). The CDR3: CASSRRGPGNTIYF. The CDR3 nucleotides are TGTGCCAGTAGTCGTCGGGGTCCCGGAAACACCATATATTTT. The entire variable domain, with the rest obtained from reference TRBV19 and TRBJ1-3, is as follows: DGGITQSPKYLFRKEGQNVTLSCEQNLNHDAMYWYRQDPGQGLRLIYYSQIVNDFQKGDIAEGYSVSREKKESFPLTVTSAQKNPTAFYLCASSRRGPGNTIYFGEGSWLTVV.

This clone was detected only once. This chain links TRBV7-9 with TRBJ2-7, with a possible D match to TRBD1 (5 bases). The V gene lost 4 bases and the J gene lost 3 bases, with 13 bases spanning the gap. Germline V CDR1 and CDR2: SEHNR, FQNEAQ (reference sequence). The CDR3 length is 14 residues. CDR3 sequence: CASSWGQMYYEQYF. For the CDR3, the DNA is TGTGCCAGCAGCTGGGGCCAAATGTACTACGAGCAGTACTTC.

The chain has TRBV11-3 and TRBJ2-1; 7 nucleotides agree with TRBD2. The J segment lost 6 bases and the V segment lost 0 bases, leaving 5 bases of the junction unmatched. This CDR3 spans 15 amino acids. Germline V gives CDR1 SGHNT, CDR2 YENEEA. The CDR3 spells CASSLDGSGGNEQFF. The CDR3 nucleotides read TGTGCCAGCAGCTTAGATGGGTCGGGAGGCAATGAGCAGTTCTTC.

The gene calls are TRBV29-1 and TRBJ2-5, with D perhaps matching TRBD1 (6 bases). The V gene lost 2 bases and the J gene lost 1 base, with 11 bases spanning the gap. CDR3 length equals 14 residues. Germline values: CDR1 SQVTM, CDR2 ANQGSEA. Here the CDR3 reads CSVEYGQLQETQYF. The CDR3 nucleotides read TGCAGCGTTGAATACGGACAGCTCCAAGAGACCCAGTACTTC.

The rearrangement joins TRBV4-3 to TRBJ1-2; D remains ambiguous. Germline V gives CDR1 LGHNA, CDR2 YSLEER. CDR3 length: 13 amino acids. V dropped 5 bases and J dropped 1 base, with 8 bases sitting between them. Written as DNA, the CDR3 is TGCGCCAGCAGCTTACACCTTAACTATGGCTACACCTTC. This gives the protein CASSLHLNYGYTF.

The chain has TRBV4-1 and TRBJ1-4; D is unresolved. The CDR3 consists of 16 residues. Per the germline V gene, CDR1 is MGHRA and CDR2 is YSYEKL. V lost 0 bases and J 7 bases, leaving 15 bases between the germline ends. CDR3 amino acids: CASSQELGNPTEKLFF. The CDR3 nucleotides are TGCGCCAGCAGCCAAGAGCTCGGGAACCCTACTGAAAAACTGTTTTTT.

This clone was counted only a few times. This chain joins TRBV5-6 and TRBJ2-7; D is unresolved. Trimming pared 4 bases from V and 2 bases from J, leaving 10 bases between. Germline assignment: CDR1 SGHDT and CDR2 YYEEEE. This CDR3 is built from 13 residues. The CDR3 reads CASSRLFAYEQYF. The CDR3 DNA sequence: TGTGCCAGCAGCCGTCTTTTCGCCTACGAGCAGTACTTC.

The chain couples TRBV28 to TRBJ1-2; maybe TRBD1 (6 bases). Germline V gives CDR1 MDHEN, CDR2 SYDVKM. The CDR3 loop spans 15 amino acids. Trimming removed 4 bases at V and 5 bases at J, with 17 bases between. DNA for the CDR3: TGTGCCAGCAGTTCCTACGGGGGGCGGGAGTATGGCTACACCTTC. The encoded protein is CASSSYGGREYGYTF.

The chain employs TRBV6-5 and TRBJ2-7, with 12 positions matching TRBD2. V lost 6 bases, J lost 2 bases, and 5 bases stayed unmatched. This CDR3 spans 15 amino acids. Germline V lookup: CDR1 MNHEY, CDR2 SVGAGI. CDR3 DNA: TGTGCCAGCAGGGAGACTAGCGGGAGAGCCTACGAGCAGTACTTC. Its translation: CASRETSGRAYEQYF.

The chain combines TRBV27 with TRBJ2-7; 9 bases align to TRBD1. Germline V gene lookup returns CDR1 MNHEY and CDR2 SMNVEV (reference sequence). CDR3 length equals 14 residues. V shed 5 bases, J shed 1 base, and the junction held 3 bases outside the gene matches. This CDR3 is CASSMGQGSYEQYF. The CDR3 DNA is TGTGCCAGCAGTATGGGACAGGGTTCCTACGAGCAGTACTTC.

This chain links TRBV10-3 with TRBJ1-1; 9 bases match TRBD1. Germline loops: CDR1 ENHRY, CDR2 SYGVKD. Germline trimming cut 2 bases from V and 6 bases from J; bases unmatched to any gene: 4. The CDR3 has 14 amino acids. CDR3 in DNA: TGTGCCATCAGTGAGAGGGACAGGGACGCTGAAGCTTTCTTT. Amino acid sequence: CAISERDRDAEAFF.

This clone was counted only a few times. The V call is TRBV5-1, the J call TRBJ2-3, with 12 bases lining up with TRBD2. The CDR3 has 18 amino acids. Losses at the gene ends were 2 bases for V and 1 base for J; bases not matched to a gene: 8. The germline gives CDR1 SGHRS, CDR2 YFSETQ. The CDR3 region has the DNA TGCGCCAGCAGCTTACTAGCGGGAGGTTATGGGGGCACAGATACGCAGTATTTT. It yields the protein CASSLLAGGYGGTDTQYF.

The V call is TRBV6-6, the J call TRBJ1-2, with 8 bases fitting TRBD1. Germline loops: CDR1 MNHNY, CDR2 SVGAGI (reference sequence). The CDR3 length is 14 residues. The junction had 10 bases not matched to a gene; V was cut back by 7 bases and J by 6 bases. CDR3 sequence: CASTFKQGGDGYTF. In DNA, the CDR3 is TGTGCCAGCACCTTCAAACAGGGGGGAGATGGCTACACCTTC.